The source of this T cell receptor (beta chain) is a study of cytomegalovirus exposure and HLA in healthy donors. Looked up from germline, CDR1 is SNHLY and CDR2 is FYNNEI. J lost 7 bases, V lost 6 bases, and 5 bases had no gene match. The CDR3 runs 14 residues. A multiplex PCR was run with 60 Vbeta primers and 13 Jbeta primers. Using immunoSEQ multiplex PCR, the repertoire was profiled, and TCRdb retains in-frame clones only, with some absent. Among more than 80,000 clones listed, roughly two thirds were seen once. General study results and limits: Rare sequences made up most TCRs, while some public TCRs were found in many donors. Versus the approximately 700-donor mean, an Asian-associated ancestry cluster reportedly showed fewer N-insertions in a later analysis.

This clone was recorded once. Its antigen is as yet unknown. The source material was PBMCs. The source of this sequence is a female donor in good health and CMV-seronegative. The rearrangement uses TRBV2 and TRBJ1-5; TRBD1 agrees at 11 bases. Here the CDR3 reads CASRGGQGGQPQHF. The CDR3 bases are TGTGCCAGCAGGGGGGGACAGGGGGGCCAGCCCCAGCATTTT.